This is a list of T cell receptor beta chains from one sample in a study of T cells after yellow fever vaccination. One entry per CDR3 protein, called by TCRdb with MiXCR from the 5' RACE reads. The sample contains over 200,000 distinct CDR3 sequences, approximately 6.8% of which appear only once. Here the sequenced sample was CD4+ T cells sorted from PBMCs, taken on the day of the yellow fever booster vaccination. Receptors originate from a man aged 25-45 years who received the YFV17D yellow fever vaccine. CDR3s leave out the opening cysteine and the closing phenylalanine or tryptophan. Only part of the rows carry a size: once, few, many, or a class if the clone is expanded.

>few|TRBV12-3/TRBV12-4
ASKLGETQY
>few|TRBV29-1
SVVRTPYEQY
>few|TRBV20-1
SATTGTGGRGYT
>many|TRBV30
AWSVRGRRINEQF
>NA|TRBV20-1
SAQGGGGGEKLF
>many|TRBV28
ASNRAYNEQF
>many|TRBV24-1
ATSEQPLAGVKVEQF
>few|TRBV18
ASSPPGGATGELF
>few|TRBV19
ASSIRGREKLF
>many|TRBV5-1
ASSVRDRNTEAF
>many|TRBV7-3
ASSAYSGREVETQY
>NA|TRBV15
ATSRSGGSGANVLT
>few|TRBV24-1
ATSDFGVGTYSYNEQF
>many|TRBV19
ASSHPRGSSYEQY
>many|TRBV7-9
ASSFDVLRGQY
>NA|TRBV5-6
ASSSALEQF
>few|TRBV5-1
ASSFTGFFTEAF
>many|TRBV5-1
ASSLGLAGETQY
>few|TRBV18
ASSLGTGNTEAF
>few|TRBV11-2
ASSRSTSGTMGEQF
>many|TRBV9
ASSVEAGTGRHYEQY
>many|TRBV6-1
ASSDTRGTYNEQF
>NA|TRBV7-9
ASTVAQGDSSPLH
>NA|TRBV7-9
ASSIISWATNEKLF
>few|TRBV19
ASSPRTGLTSGSITGELF
>many|TRBV19
ASSESGARAWY
>few|TRBV5-4
ASSLAGRDYNEQF
>many|TRBV11-2
ASSLGPTGTKNIQY
>many|TRBV9
ASSGGPTYEQY
>few|TRBV20-1
SARVRQETQY
>NA|TRBV5-5
ASSSRDRGQRGELF
>few|TRBV7-8
ASSFLGGVNQPQH
>many|TRBV10-2
ASSEGGAYEQY
>NA|TRBV28
ASTGRMEETQY
>few|TRBV7-8
ASSSFRDTEAF
>many|TRBV9
ASSVSPGPYEQY
>NA|TRBV4-3
ATIAASGSYEQY
>few|TRBV18
ASSPLAGFGLFGYT
>many|TRBV18
ASSRLGPTDTQY
>many|TRBV4-3
ASSPIAVEYNEQF
>many|TRBV10-3
AAAGRGDNEQF